The 10 T cell receptor beta chains presented below share a single source sample, sequenced in a study of blood T cells in healthy people across ages. Primed by a sample-barcoded 5' primer and a J-beta primer mix, a second PCR proceeded for 7 to 11 cycles. TCRdb recomputed calls from the 5' RACE reads with MiXCR, one row per CDR3 protein. The sample has under 750,000 distinct CDR3 sequences, roughly 48% seen once. Sequenced material: blood. These receptors were collected from a man older than 75 in good health.

The genes are TRBV3-1 and TRBJ1-2; no clear D. This CDR3 spans 15 amino acids. Germline V gene data show CDR1 as LGHDT and CDR2 as YNNKEL (reference sequence). Trimming stripped 1 base from V and 0 bases from J, with 9 bases between. The CDR3 DNA follows: TGTGCCAGCAGCCAAGTTGGGGTCCCTAACTATGGCTACACCTTC. It codes for CASSQVGVPNYGYTF.

This clonotype was seen only once. The chain has TRBV20-1 and TRBJ1-4; D is possibly TRBD1 (6 bases). Germline V CDR1 and CDR2: DFQATT, SNEGSKA (reference sequence). Trimming removed 6 bases from V and 4 bases from J, with 18 bases in between. The CDR3 loop spans 15 amino acids. The CDR3: CSARGGGGFNEKLFF. DNA for the CDR3: TGCAGTGCCAGGGGAGGTGGGGGATTTAATGAAAAACTGTTTTTT.

The chain joins TRBV7-2 to TRBJ1-1; D may be TRBD1 (6 bases). CDR3 length: 16 residues. Germline-derived CDR1 and CDR2 are SGHTA and FQGNSA. Trimming took off 1 base at V and 5 bases at J, with 17 bases between the two ends. CDR3 sequence reads: CASSLVPPGEGTEAFF. The CDR3, as DNA: TGTGCCAGCAGCTTAGTCCCGCCAGGGGAGGGTACTGAAGCTTTCTTT.

The CDR3 nucleotides are TGTGCCAGCAGACCAGGACTAGCGGGAGGTAGTGGTGGTGAGCAGTTCTTC. As protein: CASRPGLAGGSGGEQFF. The V and J genes are TRBV11-2 and TRBJ2-1; 14 nucleotides agree with TRBD2. Germline lookup yields CDR1 SGHAT and CDR2 FQNNGV. Germline trimming cut 6 bases from V and 9 bases from J; bases unmatched to any gene: 13. The CDR3 is 17 amino acids. Using reference TRBV11-2 and TRBJ2-1 for the parts outside the CDR3, the full variable domain is EAGVAQSPRYKIIEKRQSVAFWCNPISGHATLYWYQQILGQGPKLLIQFQNNGVVDDSQLPKDRFSAERLKGVDSTLKIQPAKLEDSAVYLCASRPGLAGGSGGEQFFGPGTRLTVL.

This chain joins TRBV5-1 and TRBJ1-2; D remains ambiguous. Trimming shortened V by 1 base and J by 4 bases, and 11 bases separated the two germline ends. CDR3 length equals 14 residues. The germline V gene encodes CDR1 SGHRS and CDR2 YFSETQ. The CDR3 DNA is TGCGCCAGCAGCTTGTCCTTGGGAGGCTATGGCTACACCTTC. Translating gives CASSLSLGGYGYTF.

Only a few counts were recorded for this clonotype. The chain combines TRBV6-2 or TRBV6-3 with TRBJ2-7, with 8 bases lining up with TRBD1. Germline V lookup: CDR1 MNHEY, CDR2 SVGEGT. This CDR3 contains 13 residues. Germline trimming cut 6 bases from V and 3 bases from J; bases unmatched to any gene: 4. The CDR3 region has the DNA TGTGCCAGCAGGTTGACAGGGGACTACGAGCAGTACTTC. Amino acids: CASRLTGDYEQYF.

A few counts support this clonotype. The chain recombines TRBV7-7 with TRBJ2-1; 11 bases are shared with TRBD2. CDR3 length equals 13 residues. In germline, CDR1 is SSHAT, CDR2 FNYEAQ (reference sequence). In nucleotides, the CDR3 is TGTGCTGTGGGAACTAGCGGGAGCAATGAGCAGTTCTTC. It yields the protein CAVGTSGSNEQFF.

This clonotype was found a few times. V usage is TRBV12-3 or TRBV12-4 and J usage is TRBJ1-1; D is unclear. The CDR3 has 13 residues. Trimming left V 3 bases short and J 0 bases short, with 5 bases between. CDR3 coding DNA: TGTGCCAGCAGTTTTCACGTGAACACTGAAGCTTTCTTT. This gives the protein CASSFHVNTEAFF.

The chain carries TRBV6-5 and TRBJ2-7; 7 bases agree with TRBD2. The DNA end is a closer match to TRBJ2-5, so the J assignment may be wrong. The germline V gene has CDR1 MNHEY and CDR2 SVGAGI. The CDR3 runs to 18 residues. CDR3 loop: CASSYWGRRRLATETQYF. The DNA of the CDR3 is TGTGCCAGCAGTTATTGGGGGAGAAGGCGACTAGCAACGGAGACCCAGTACTTC.

This rearrangement joins TRBV7-6 to TRBJ2-4; D not certain. The DNA matches TRBJ2-5 better at its end, which makes the J call doubtful. The CDR3 is made up of 11 amino acids. Germline CDR1 reads SGHVS; CDR2 reads FNYEAQ. CDR3 sequence: CASSGDQTQYF. As DNA, the CDR3 is TGTGCCAGCAGCGGCGATCAGACCCAGTACTTC.